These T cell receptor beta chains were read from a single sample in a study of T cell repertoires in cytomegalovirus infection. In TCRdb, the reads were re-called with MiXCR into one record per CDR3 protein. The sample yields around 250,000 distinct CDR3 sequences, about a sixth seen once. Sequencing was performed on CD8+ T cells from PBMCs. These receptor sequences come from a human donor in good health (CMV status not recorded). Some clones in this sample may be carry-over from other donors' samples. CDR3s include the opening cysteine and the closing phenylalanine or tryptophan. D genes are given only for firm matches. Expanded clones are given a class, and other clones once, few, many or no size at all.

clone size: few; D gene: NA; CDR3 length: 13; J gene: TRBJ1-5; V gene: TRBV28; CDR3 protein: CASTVPPYQPQHF; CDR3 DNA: TGTGCCAGCACCGTTCCTCCATATCAGCCCCAGCATTTT
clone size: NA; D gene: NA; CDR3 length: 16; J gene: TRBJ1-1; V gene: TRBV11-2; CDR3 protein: CASSLWQRERNTEAFF; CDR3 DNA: TGTGCCAGCAGCTTATGGCAGCGGGAAAGGAACACTGAAGCTTTCTTT
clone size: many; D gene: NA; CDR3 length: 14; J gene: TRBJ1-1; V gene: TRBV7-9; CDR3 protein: CASSLVQGPVEAFF; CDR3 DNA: TGTGCCAGCAGCTTAGTACAGGGACCGGTTGAAGCTTTCTTT
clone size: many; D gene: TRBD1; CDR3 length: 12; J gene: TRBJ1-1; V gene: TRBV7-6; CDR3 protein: CASSAGQGGETF; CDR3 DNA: TGTGCCAGCAGCGCAGGACAGGGTGGAGAAACATTT
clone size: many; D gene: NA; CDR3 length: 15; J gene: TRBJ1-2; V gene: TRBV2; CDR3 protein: CASSEARQNFYGYTF; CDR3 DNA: TGTGCCAGCAGTGAAGCGAGGCAGAACTTCTATGGCTACACCTTC
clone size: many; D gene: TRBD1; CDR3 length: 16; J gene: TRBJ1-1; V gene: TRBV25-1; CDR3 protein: CASSAPAPNRGRGAFF; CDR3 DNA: TGTGCCAGCAGTGCGCCAGCCCCCAACAGGGGTCGGGGAGCTTTCTTT
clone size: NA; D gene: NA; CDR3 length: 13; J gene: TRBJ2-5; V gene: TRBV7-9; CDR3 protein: CASSPRIQETQYF; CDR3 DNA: TGTGCCAGCAGCCCTAGGATACAAGAGACCCAGTACTTC
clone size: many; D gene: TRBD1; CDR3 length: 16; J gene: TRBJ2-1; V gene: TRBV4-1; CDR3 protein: CASSQSRDRVYNEQFF; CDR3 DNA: TGCGCCAGCAGCCAAAGCCGGGACAGGGTCTACAATGAGCAGTTCTTC
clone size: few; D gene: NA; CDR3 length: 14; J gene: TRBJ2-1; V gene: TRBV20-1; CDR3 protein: CSARGALTYNEQFF; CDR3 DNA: TGCAGTGCTAGAGGGGCACTGACGTACAATGAGCAGTTCTTC
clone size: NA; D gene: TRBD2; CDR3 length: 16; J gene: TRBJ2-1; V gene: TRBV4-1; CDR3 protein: CASSHFGTSGRNEQFF; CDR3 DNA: TGCGCCAGCAGCCACTTCGGGACTAGCGGCCGCAATGAGCAGTTCTTC
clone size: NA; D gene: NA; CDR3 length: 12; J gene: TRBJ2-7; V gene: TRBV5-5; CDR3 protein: CASRFTGYEQYF; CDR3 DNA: TGTGCCAGCAGATTTACAGGCTACGAGCAGTACTTC
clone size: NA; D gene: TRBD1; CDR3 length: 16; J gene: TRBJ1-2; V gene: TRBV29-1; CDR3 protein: CSVTDGGQGSFYGYTF; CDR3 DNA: TGCAGCGTAACTGACGGGGGACAGGGTTCCTTCTATGGCTACACCTTC
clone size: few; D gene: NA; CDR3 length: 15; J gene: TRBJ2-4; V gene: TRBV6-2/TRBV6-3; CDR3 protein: CANDGGHKAKNIQYF; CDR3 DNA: TGTGCCAATGACGGGGGACACAAAGCCAAAAACATTCAGTACTTC
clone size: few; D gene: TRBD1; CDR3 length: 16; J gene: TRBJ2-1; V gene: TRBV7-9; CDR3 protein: CASSLRGTGGLNEQFF; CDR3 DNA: TGTGCCAGCAGTTTGCGCGGGACAGGGGGCCTCAATGAGCAGTTCTTC
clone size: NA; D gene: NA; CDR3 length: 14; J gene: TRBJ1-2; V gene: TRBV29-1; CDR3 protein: CSVEDLRVDYGYTF; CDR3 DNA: TGCAGCGTTGAAGACCTCAGGGTCGACTATGGCTACACCTTC
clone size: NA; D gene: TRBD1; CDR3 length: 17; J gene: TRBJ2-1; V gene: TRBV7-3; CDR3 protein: CASSITGQGRSYNEQFF; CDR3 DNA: TGTGCCAGCAGCATAACCGGACAGGGTCGGTCCTACAATGAGCAGTTCTTC
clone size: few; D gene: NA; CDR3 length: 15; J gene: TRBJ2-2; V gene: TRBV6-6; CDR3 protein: CASSYSPSGTGELFF; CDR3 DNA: TGTGCCAGCAGTTACTCCCCCTCTGGAACCGGGGAGCTGTTTTTT
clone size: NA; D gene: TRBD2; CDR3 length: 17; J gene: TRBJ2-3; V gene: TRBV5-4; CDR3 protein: CASSRRGGGLKSDTQYF; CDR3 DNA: TGTGCCAGCAGCCGACGTGGCGGGGGGTTAAAGTCAGATACGCAGTATTTT
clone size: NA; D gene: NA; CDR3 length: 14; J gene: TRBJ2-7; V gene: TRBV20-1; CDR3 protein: CSARATVISYEQYF; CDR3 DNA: TGCAGTGCTAGAGCGACCGTTATCTCCTACGAGCAGTACTTC
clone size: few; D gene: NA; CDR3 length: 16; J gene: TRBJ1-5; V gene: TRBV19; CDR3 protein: CASSMVGQELNQPQHF; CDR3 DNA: TGTGCCAGTAGTATGGTGGGGCAAGAATTGAATCAGCCCCAGCATTTT
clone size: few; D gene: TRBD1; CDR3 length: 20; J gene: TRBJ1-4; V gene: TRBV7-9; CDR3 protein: CASSTNSGDREFWSNEKLFF; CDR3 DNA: TGTGCCAGCAGCACCAACTCTGGGGACAGGGAATTTTGGAGTAATGAAAAACTGTTTTTT
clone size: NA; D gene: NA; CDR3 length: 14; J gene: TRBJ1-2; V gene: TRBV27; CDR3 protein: CASSLSPVNYGYTF; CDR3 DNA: TGTGCCAGCAGTTTATCGCCAGTTAACTATGGCTACACCTTC
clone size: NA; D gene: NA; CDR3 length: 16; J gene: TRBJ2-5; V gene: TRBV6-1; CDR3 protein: CASSFGRQMRDETQYF; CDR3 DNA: TGTGCCAGCAGTTTCGGAAGACAGATGAGGGATGAGACCCAGTACTTC
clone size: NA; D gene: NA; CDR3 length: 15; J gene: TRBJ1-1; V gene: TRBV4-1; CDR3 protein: CASSQVQDQGTEAFF; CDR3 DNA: TGCGCCAGCAGCCAAGTCCAGGACCAGGGAACTGAAGCTTTCTTT
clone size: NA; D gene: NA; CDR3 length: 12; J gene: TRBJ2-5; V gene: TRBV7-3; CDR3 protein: CASSFSRETQYF; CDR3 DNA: TGTGCCAGCAGCTTCTCTCGGGAGACCCAGTACTTC
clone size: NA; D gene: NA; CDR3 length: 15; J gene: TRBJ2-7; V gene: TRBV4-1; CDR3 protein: CASSHLGAGSYEQYF; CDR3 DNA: TGCGCCAGCAGCCATCTCGGGGCAGGCTCCTACGAGCAGTACTTC
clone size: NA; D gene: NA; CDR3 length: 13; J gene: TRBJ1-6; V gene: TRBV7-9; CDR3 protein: CASSLAVNSPLHF; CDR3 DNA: TGTGCCAGCAGCTTAGCAGTTAATTCACCCCTCCACTTT
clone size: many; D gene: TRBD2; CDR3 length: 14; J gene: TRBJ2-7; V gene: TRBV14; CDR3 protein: CASSPPGLWYEQYF; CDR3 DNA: TGTGCCAGCAGCCCGCCGGGACTATGGTACGAGCAGTACTTC
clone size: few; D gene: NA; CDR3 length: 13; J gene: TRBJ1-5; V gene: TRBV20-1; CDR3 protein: CSAKTEGDQPQHF; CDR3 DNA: TGCAGTGCTAAGACAGAAGGAGATCAGCCCCAGCATTTT
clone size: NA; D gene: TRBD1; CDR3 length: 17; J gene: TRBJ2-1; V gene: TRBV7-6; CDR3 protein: CASSNYWDRANYNEQFF; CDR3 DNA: TGTGCCAGCAGCAATTACTGGGACAGGGCGAACTACAATGAGCAGTTCTTC
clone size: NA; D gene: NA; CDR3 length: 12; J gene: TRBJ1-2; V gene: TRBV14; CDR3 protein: CASSHPGYGYTF; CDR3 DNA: TGTGCCAGCAGCCACCCAGGGTATGGCTACACCTTC
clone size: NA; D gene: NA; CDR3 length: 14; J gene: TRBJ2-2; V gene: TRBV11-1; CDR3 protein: CASSLRLDTGELFF; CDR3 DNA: TGTGCCAGCAGCTTACGGTTGGACACCGGGGAGCTGTTTTTT
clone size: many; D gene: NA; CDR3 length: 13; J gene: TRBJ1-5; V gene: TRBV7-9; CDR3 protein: CASSRDSNQPQHF; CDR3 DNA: TGTGCCAGCAGCCGGGACAGCAATCAGCCCCAGCATTTT
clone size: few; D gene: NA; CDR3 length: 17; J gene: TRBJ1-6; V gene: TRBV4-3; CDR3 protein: CASSQWNPEPREGPLHF; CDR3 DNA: TGCGCCAGCAGCCAATGGAATCCAGAGCCCCGTGAGGGACCCCTCCACTTT
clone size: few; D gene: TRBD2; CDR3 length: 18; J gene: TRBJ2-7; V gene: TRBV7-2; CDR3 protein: CASSVTSGGVYKTYEQYF; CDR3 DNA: TGTGCCAGCAGCGTGACTAGCGGGGGGGTATACAAGACCTACGAGCAGTACTTC
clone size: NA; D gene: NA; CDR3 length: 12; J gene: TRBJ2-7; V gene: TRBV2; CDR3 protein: CATKVASYEQYF; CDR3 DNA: TGTGCCACCAAAGTGGCCTCCTACGAGCAGTACTTC
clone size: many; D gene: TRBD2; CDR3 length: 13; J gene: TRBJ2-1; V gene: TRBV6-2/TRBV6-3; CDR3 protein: CASSFGGGIEQFF; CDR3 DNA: TGTGCCAGCAGTTTCGGCGGGGGTATTGAGCAGTTCTTC
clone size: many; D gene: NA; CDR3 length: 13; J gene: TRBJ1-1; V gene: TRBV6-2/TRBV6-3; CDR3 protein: CASTLAVNTEAFF; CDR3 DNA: TGTGCCAGCACACTGGCGGTGAACACTGAAGCTTTCTTT
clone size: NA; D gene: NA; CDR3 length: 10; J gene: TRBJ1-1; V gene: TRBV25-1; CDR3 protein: CASWETEAFF; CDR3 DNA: TGTGCCAGCTGGGAAACTGAAGCTTTCTTT
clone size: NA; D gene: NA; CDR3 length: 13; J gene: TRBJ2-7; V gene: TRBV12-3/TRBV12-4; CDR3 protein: CASTSGKGYEQYF; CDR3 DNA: TGTGCCAGCACCTCGGGAAAGGGCTACGAGCAGTACTTC
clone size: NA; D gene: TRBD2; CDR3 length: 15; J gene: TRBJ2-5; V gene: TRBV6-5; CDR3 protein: CASSYAQRGWETQYF; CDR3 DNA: TGTGCCAGCAGTTACGCCCAGCGGGGATGGGAGACCCAGTACTTC
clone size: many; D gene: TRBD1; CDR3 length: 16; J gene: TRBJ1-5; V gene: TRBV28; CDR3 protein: CASSSVDRALNQPQHF; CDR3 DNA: TGTGCCAGCAGTTCAGTGGACAGGGCCCTGAATCAGCCCCAGCATTTT
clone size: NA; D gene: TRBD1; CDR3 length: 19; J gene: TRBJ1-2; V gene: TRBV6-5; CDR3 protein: CASTPTGSAIGDKLYGYTF; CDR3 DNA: TGTGCCAGCACCCCGACAGGGTCGGCTATAGGTGACAAGCTCTATGGCTACACCTTC
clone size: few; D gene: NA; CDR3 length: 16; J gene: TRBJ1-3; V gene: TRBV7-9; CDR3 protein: CASSVSYGQGGNTIYF; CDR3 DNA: TGTGCCAGCAGCGTATCCTACGGCCAGGGTGGAAACACCATATATTTT
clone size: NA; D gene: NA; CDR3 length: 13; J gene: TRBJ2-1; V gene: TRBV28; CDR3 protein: CASQLRDYNEQFF; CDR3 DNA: TGTGCCAGCCAACTCAGGGACTACAATGAGCAGTTCTTC
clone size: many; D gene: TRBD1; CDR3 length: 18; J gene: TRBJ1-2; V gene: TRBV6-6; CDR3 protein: CASSYSWDREKRAVGYTF; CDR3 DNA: TGTGCCAGCAGTTACTCGTGGGACAGGGAGAAGAGGGCTGTAGGCTACACCTTC
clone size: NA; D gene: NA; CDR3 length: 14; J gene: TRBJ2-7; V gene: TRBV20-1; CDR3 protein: CSARERRISYEQYF; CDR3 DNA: TGCAGTGCTAGAGAGCGGAGAATCTCCTACGAGCAGTACTTC
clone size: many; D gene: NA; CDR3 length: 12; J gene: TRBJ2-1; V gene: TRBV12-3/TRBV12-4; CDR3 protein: CASSSRSNEQFF; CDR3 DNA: TGTGCCAGCAGTTCTCGTTCCAATGAGCAGTTCTTC
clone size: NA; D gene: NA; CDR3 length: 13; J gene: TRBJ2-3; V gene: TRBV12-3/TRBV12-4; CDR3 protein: CASSGTRADTQYF; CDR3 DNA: TGTGCCAGCAGTGGGACTCGCGCAGATACGCAGTATTTT
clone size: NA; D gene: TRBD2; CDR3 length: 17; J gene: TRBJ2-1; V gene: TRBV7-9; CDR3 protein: CASSLVGASGGAHEQFF; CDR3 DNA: TGTGCCAGCAGCTTAGTCGGAGCTAGCGGGGGGGCCCATGAGCAGTTCTTC
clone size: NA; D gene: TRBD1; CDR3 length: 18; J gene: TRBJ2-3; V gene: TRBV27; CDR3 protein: CASSLFGAGTGNTDTQYF; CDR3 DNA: TGTGCCAGCAGTTTATTTGGAGCCGGGACAGGAAACACAGATACGCAGTATTTT
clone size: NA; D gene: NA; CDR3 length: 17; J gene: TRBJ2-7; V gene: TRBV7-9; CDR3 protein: CASSHEAEGSFSYEQYF; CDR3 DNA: TGTGCCAGCAGTCACGAGGCTGAGGGGTCTTTCTCCTACGAGCAGTACTTC
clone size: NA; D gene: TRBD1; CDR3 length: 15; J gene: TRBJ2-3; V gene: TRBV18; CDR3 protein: CASSPDRGTTDTQYF; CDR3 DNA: TGTGCCAGCTCACCCGACAGGGGCACTACAGATACGCAGTATTTT
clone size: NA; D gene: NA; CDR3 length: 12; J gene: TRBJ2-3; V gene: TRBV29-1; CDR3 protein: CSVSGEGDTQYF; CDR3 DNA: TGCAGCGTTTCCGGAGAGGGAGATACGCAGTATTTT
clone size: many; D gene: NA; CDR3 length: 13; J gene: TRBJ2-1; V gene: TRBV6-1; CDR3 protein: CASSDGGQGSIFF; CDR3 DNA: TGTGCCAGCAGTGATGGGGGACAAGGGTCGATCTTCTTC
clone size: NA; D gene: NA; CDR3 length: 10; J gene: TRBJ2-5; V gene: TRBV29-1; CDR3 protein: CSVLVETQYF; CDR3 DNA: TGCAGCGTCCTAGTCGAGACCCAGTACTTC
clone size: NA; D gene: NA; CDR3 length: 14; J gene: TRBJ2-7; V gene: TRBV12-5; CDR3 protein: CASGLVFPYYEQYF; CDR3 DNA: TGTGCTAGTGGTTTGGTATTCCCCTACTACGAGCAGTACTTC
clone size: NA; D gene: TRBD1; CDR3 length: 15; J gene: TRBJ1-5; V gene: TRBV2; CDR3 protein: CASRSDRNSNQPQHF; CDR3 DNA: TGTGCCAGCAGATCGGACAGGAATAGCAATCAGCCCCAGCATTTT
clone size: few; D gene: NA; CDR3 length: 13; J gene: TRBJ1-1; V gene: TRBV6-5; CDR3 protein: CASSYSGASEAFF; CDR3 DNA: TGTGCCAGCAGTTATTCTGGGGCGTCTGAAGCTTTCTTT